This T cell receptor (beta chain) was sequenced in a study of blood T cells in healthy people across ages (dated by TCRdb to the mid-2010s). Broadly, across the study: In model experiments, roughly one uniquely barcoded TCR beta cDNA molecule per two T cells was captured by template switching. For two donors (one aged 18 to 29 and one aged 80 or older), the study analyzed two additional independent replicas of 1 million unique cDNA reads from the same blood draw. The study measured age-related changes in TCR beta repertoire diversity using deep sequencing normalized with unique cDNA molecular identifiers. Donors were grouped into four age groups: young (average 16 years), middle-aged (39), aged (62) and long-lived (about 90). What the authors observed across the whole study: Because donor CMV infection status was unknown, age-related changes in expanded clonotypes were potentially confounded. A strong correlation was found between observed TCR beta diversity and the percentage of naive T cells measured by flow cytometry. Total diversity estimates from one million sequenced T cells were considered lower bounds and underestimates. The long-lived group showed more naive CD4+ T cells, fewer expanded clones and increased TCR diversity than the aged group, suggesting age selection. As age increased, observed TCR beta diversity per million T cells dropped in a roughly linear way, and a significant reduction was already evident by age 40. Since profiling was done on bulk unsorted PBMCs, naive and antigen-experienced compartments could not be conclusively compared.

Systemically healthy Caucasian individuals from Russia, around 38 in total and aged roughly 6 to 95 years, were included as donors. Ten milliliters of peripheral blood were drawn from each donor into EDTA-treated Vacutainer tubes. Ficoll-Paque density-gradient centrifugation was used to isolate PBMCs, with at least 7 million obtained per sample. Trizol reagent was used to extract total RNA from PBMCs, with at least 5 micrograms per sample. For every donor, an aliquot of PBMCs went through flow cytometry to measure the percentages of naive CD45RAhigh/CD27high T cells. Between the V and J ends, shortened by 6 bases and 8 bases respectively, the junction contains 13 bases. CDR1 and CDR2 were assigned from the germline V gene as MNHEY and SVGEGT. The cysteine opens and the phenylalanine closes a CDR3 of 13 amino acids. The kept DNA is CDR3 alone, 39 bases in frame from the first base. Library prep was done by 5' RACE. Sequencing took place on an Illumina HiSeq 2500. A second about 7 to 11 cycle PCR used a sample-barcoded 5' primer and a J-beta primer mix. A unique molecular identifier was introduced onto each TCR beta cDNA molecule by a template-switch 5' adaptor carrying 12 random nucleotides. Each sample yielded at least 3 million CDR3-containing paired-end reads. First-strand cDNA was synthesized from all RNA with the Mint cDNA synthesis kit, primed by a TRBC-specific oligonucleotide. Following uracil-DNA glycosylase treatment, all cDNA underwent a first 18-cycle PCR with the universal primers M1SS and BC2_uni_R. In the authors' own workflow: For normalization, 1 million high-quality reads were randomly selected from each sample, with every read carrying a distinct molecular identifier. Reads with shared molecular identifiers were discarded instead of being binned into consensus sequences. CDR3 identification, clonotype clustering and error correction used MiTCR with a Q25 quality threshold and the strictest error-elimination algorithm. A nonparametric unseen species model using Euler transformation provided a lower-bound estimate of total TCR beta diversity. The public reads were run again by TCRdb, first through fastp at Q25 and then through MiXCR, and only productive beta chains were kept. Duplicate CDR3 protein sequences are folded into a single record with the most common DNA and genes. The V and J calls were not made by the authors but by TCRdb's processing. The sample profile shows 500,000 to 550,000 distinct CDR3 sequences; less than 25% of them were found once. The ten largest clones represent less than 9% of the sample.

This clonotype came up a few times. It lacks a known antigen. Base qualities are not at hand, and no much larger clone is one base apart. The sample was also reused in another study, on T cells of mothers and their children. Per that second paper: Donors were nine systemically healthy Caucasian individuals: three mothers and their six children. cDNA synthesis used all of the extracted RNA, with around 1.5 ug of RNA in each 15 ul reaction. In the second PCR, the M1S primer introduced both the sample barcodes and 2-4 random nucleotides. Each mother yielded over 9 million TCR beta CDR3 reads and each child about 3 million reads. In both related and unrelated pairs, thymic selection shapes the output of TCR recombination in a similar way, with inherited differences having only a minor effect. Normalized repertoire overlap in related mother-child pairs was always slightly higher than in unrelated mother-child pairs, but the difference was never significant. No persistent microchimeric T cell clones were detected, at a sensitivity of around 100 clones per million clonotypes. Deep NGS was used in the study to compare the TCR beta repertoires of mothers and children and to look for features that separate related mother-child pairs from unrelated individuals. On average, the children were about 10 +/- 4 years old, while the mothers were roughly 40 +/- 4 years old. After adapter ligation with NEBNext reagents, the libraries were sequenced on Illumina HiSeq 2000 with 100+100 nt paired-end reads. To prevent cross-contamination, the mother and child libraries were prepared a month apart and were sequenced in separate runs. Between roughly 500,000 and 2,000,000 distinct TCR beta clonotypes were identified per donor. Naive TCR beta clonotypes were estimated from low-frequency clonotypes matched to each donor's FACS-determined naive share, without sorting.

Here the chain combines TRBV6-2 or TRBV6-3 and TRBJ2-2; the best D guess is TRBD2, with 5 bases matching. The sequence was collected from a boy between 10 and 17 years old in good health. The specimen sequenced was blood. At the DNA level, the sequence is TGTGCCAGCAGCCAAGGACTGGCGGGGGAGCTGTTTTTT. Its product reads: CASSQGLAGELFF.